The table lists the clone carrying this T cell receptor (beta chain) with a few counts. This sample was taken from a study of control samples from healthy donors and cancer patients. Produced via immunoSEQ multiplex PCR; TCRdb's table is partial and in-frame only. Among approximately 90,000 clones, approximately 90% were seen once, and the ten largest hold 14%. The CDR3 consists of 16 residues. Per the germline V gene, CDR1 is SGHRS and CDR2 is YFSETQ. Trimming shortened V by 2 bases and J by 1 base, and 15 bases separated the two germline ends. Sequenced sample: blood. This chain uses TRBV5-1 with TRBJ1-1; D unclear. This receptor was obtained from a woman in her 70s in good health. The CDR3 sequence is CASSFPPGRANTEAFF. For the CDR3, the DNA is TGCGCCAGCAGCTTTCCCCCCGGACGGGCGAACACTGAAGCTTTCTTT.